Below, 16 T cell receptor beta chains from the same sample are listed, as sequenced in a study of blood T cell repertoires in COVID-19. TCRdb's table, derived via immunoSEQ multiplex PCR, lists solely in-frame clones and lacks some. Seen here are around 110,000 clones, approximately 82% observed once, and the top ten hold over 6%. Sequencing was done on a sample of peripheral blood. The receptor source for this set is a man in his 70s with active or convalescent COVID-19.

The CDR3: CATSPSDSIKPQHF. The CDR3 DNA follows: TGTGCCACCTCCCCGAGCGACTCGATCAAGCCCCAGCATTTT. The V and J genes are TRBV19 and TRBJ1-5, with no clear D. This CDR3 is built from 14 residues. Germline-derived CDR1 and CDR2 are LNHDA and SQIVND (reference sequence). Trimming took off 10 bases at V and 8 bases at J, with 21 bases between the two ends.

This chain uses TRBV4-2 with TRBJ1-3; D is ambiguous. Trimming pared 4 bases from V and 9 bases from J, leaving 7 bases between. This CDR3 contains 11 residues. From germline, CDR1 is LGHNA and CDR2 YNFKEQ. CDR3 amino acids: CASSPRGTIYF. CDR3 DNA sequence: TGTGCCAGCAGCCCCCGAGGCACCATATATTTT.

This clone was recorded only once. The genes are TRBV6-5 and TRBJ1-2, with 8 bases matching TRBD1. V shed 0 bases and J 0 bases; nucleotides not matched to a gene: 3. This CDR3 is built from 16 residues. CDR1 is MNHEY and CDR2 is SVGAGI in the germline V gene. The CDR3 DNA is TGTGCCAGCAGTTACTCCGACAGGGGAGCTAACTATGGCTACACCTTC. Protein sequence: CASSYSDRGANYGYTF.

J is TRBJ1-2 and V is TRBV19; tentative D call: TRBD1 (5 bases). CDR3 length equals 13 residues. Germline values: CDR1 LNHDA, CDR2 SQIVND (reference sequence). The V end lost 6 bases, the J end lost 3 bases, and 11 bases lay between the germline ends. In DNA, the CDR3 is TGTGCCAGTAGGCAGGGTGGTGACTATGGCTACACCTTC. The encoded protein is CASRQGGDYGYTF.

This clone was picked up a small number of times. V usage is TRBV30 and J usage is TRBJ2-1, with TRBD1 matching over 10 bases. This CDR3 contains 16 residues. The V and J ends lost 3 bases and 5 bases, in that order; junction bases with no gene match: 10. CDR1 is GTSNPN, CDR2 SVGIG, per germline (reference sequence). This chain's CDR3 is CAWRPTRDRGHNEQFF. For the CDR3, the DNA is TGTGCCTGGAGACCCACAAGGGACAGGGGTCACAATGAGCAGTTCTTC.

The chain joins TRBV5-1 to TRBJ2-3; no definite D call. This CDR3 comprises 12 residues. V shed 7 bases and J shed 0 bases, with 6 bases lying between them. Germline CDR1 SGHRS, CDR2 YFSETQ. The CDR3: CASRYSTDTQYF. CDR3 nucleotides: TGCGCCAGCCGGTACAGCACAGATACGCAGTATTTT.

This sequence joins TRBV15 and TRBJ1-3, with a weak D call TRBD1 (5 bases). V was cut by 0 bases and J by 2 bases, with 8 bases left in between. CDR1 is LNHNV and CDR2 is YYDKDF in the germline V gene (reference sequence). This CDR3 region has 15 residues. The CDR3 loop reads CATSRDSRAGNTIYF. The CDR3 bases are TGTGCCACCAGCAGAGATTCCAGGGCTGGAAACACCATATATTTT.

The chain employs TRBV7-9 and TRBJ1-1; D gene unclear. V was pared by 2 bases and J by 2 bases, with 9 bases between. This CDR3 spans 14 amino acids. Germline CDR1 is SEHNR and CDR2 is FQNEAQ (reference sequence). Here the CDR3 DNA reads TGTGCCAGCAGCTTATCCAGGTTAAACACTGAAGCTTTCTTT. As protein: CASSLSRLNTEAFF.

The chain recombines TRBV7-2 with TRBJ1-1; D uncertain. V was trimmed by 5 bases and J by 4 bases, leaving 8 bases between them. This CDR3 comprises 12 residues. From germline, CDR1 is SGHTA and CDR2 FQGNSA. CDR3 region: CASSPPSTEAFF. CDR3 sequence (DNA): TGTGCCAGCAGCCCCCCTTCCACTGAAGCTTTCTTT.

This clone appeared a few times. The CDR3 region has the DNA TGTGCCAGCAGTTCCCCCGACAGGGAGGTCGGGGAGCTGTTTTTT. Its protein product is CASSSPDREVGELFF. The chain combines TRBV6-2 or TRBV6-3 with TRBJ2-2; D possibly corresponds to TRBD1 (7 bases). Trimming removed 4 bases from V and 7 bases from J, with 16 bases in between. The CDR3 runs to 15 residues. CDR1 and CDR2 from the germline V gene are MNHEY and SVGEGT.

This chain connects TRBV5-1 to TRBJ1-2, with TRBD1 matching over 7 bases. Trimming removed 0 bases from V and 2 bases from J; junction bases left unmatched: 1. This CDR3 has 14 residues. The V gene's germline CDR1 is SGHRS and CDR2 YFSETQ. The CDR3 region is CASSLEQGNYGYTF. The CDR3 nucleotides read TGCGCCAGCAGCTTGGAACAGGGGAACTATGGCTACACCTTC.

V is TRBV10-3 and J is TRBJ1-1; the match to TRBD1 covers 7 bases. V trimming: 3 bases; J trimming: 6 bases; junction bases outside the gene matches: 7. Germline V gene sequence: CDR1 ENHRY, CDR2 SYGVKD. CDR3 length equals 14 residues. The CDR3 sequence: CAISDTGVVSEAFF. CDR3 coding DNA: TGTGCCATCAGTGATACAGGGGTGGTGTCTGAAGCTTTCTTT.

As DNA, the CDR3 is TGCGCCAGCAGCCAAGACGGACAGACAAATTCACCCCTCCACTTT. It yields the protein CASSQDGQTNSPLHF. The V gene is TRBV4-1, the J gene TRBJ1-6; D is perhaps TRBD1 (6 bases). Trimming took 0 bases from V and 7 from J, leaving 10 bases between them. Germline V gene data show CDR1 as MGHRA and CDR2 as YSYEKL. The CDR3 is 15 amino acids.

This chain links TRBV19 with TRBJ2-1; D is ambiguous. V lost 4 bases, J lost 7 bases, and 5 bases lay in between. The CDR3 has 11 amino acids. Germline-derived CDR1 and CDR2 are LNHDA and SQIVND (reference sequence). The CDR3 region is CASSNINEQFF. CDR3 sequence (DNA): TGTGCCAGTAGTAACATTAATGAGCAGTTCTTC. Combining the CDR3 with reference TRBV19 and TRBJ2-1 gives the whole variable domain DGGITQSPKYLFRKEGQNVTLSCEQNLNHDAMYWYRQDPGQGLRLIYYSQIVNDFQKGDIAEGYSVSREKKESFPLTVTSAQKNPTAFYLCASSNINEQFFGPGTRLTVL.

The sample holds one count of this clone. The chain recombines TRBV5-6 with TRBJ2-5, with D perhaps matching TRBD2 (5 bases). V lost 0 bases and J 7 bases, leaving 10 bases between the germline ends. Germline V gives CDR1 SGHDT, CDR2 YYEEEE. CDR3 size: 13 residues. The DNA of the CDR3 is TGTGCCAGCAGCTTGGCCGGAGGTGGGACCCAGTACTTC. This codes for CASSLAGGGTQYF.

This clone was observed a handful of times. The chain links TRBV6-6 to TRBJ2-2; TRBD2 matches at 8 bases. The CDR3 is made up of 15 amino acids. Unmatched junction bases numbered 7, after V lost 8 bases and J lost 2 bases. CDR1 is MNHNY and CDR2 is SVGAGI in the germline V gene (reference sequence). As DNA, the CDR3 is TGTGCCAGCCGTCCAGCGGGGGTAAACACCGGGGAGCTGTTTTTT. It specifies CASRPAGVNTGELFF.